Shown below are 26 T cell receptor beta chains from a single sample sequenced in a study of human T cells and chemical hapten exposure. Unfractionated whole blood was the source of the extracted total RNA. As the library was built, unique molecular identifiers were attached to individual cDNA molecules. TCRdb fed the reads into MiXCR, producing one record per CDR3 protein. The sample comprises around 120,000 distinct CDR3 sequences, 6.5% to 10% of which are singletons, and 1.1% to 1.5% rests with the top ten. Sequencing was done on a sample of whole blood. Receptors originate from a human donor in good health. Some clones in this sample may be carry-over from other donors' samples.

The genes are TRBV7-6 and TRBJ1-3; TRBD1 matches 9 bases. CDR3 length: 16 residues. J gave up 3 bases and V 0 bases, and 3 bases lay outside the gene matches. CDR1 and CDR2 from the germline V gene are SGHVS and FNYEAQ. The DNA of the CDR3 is TGTGCCAGCAGCTTAGCGCAGGGACAGGGTGGAAACACCATATATTTT. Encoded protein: CASSLAQGQGGNTIYF.

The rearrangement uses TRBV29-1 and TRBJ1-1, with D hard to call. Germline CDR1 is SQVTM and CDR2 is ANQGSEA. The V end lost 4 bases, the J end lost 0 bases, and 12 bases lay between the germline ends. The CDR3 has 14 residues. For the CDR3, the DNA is TGCAGCGTTGTAGACCTCCGTATGAACACTGAAGCTTTCTTT. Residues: CSVVDLRMNTEAFF.

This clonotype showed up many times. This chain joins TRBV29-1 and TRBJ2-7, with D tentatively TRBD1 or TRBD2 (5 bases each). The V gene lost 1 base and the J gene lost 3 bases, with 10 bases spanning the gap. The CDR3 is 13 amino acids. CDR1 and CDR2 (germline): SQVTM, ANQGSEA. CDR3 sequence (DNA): TGCAGCGTTGAAGGGGGACGGGACTACGAGCAGTACTTC. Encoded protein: CSVEGGRDYEQYF.

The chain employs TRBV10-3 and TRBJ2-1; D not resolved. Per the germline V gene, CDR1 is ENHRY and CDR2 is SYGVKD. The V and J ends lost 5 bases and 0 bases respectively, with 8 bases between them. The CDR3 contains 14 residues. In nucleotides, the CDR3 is TGTGCCATCAGTAACAAGGACTCCTACAATGAGCAGTTCTTC. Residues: CAISNKDSYNEQFF.

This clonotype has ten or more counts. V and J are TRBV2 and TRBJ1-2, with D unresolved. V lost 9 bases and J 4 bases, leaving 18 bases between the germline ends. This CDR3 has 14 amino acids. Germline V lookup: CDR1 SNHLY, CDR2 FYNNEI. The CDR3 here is CASVLQWTSYGYTF. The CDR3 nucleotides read TGTGCCAGTGTACTACAGTGGACTTCCTATGGCTACACCTTC.

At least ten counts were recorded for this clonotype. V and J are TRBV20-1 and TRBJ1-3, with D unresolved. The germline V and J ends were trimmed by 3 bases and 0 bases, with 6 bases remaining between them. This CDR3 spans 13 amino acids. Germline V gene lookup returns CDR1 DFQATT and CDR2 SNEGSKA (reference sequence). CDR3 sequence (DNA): TGCAGTGCTAGTATCAGCTCTGGAAACACCATATATTTT. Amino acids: CSASISSGNTIYF.

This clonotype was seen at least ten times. The CDR3 coding sequence is TGTGCCAGCTCAGCCGCCGGGACAGGGGCTAACTATGGCTACACCTTC. Translating gives CASSAAGTGANYGYTF. This chain uses TRBV18 with TRBJ1-2; 10 nucleotides agree with TRBD1. The CDR3 spans 16 residues. The V gene end was trimmed by 5 bases and the J gene end by 0 bases; junction bases not matched to a gene: 6. Germline CDR1 KGHSH, CDR2 LQKENI.

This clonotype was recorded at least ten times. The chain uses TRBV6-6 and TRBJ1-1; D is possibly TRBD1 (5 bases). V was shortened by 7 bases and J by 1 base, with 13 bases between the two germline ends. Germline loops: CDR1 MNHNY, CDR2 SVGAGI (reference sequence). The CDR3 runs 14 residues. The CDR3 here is CASTDSLQNTEAFF. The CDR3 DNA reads TGTGCCAGCACCGACAGCTTGCAGAACACTGAAGCTTTCTTT.

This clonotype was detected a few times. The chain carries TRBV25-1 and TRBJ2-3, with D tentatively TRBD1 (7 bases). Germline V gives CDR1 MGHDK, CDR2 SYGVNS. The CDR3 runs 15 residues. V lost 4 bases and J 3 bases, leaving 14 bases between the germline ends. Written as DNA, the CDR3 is TGTGCCAGCAGTGTAGGAGGGGGCTGGACAGATACGCAGTATTTT. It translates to CASSVGGGWTDTQYF.

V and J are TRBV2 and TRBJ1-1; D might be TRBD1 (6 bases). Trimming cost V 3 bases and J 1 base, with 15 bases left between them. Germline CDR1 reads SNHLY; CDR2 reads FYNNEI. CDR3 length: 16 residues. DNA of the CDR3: TGTGCCAGCAGTGAGTACGGTACAGGGCCGAACACTGAAGCTTTCTTT. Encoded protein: CASSEYGTGPNTEAFF.

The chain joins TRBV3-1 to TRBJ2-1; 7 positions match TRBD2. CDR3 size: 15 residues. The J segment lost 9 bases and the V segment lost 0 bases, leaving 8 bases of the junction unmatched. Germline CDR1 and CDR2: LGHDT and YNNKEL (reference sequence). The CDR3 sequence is CASSQEPRLASEQFF. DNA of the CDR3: TGTGCCAGCAGCCAAGAGCCTAGACTAGCTAGTGAGCAGTTCTTC.

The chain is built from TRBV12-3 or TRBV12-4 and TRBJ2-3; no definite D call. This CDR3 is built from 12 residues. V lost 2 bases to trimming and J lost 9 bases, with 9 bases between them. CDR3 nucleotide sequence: TGTGCCAGCAGTTTACGAGGCTGGACGCAGTATTTT. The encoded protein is CASSLRGWTQYF.

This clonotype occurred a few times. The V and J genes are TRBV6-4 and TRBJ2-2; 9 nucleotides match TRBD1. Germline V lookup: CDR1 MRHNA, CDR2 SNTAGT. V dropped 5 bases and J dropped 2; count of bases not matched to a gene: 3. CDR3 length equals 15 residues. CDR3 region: CASSRQGDNTGELFF. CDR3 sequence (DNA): TGTGCCAGCAGTCGACAGGGGGATAACACCGGGGAGCTGTTTTTT.

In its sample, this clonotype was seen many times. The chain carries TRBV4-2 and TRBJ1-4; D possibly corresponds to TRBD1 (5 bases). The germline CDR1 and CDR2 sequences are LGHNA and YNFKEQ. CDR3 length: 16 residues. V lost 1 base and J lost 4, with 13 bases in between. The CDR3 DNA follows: TGTGCCAGCAGCCAAGGTCGGGGCCGTGGTAATGAAAAACTGTTTTTT. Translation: CASSQGRGRGNEKLFF.

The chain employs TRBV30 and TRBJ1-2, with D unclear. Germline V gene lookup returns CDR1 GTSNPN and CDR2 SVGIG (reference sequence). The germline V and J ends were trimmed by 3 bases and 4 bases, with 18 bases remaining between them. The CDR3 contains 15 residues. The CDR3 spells CAWRSVDVVGYGYTF. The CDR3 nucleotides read TGTGCCTGGAGGTCAGTTGACGTGGTCGGCTATGGCTACACCTTC.

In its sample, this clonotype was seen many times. CDR3 amino acids: CAWIAKGGVTNEKLFF. As DNA, the CDR3 is TGTGCCTGGATTGCGAAGGGGGGAGTAACTAATGAAAAACTGTTTTTT. The chain carries TRBV30 and TRBJ1-4; TRBD1 is a possible D gene (6 bases). Germline V gives CDR1 GTSNPN, CDR2 SVGIG (reference sequence). V lost 4 bases and J lost 1, with 16 bases in between. The CDR3 is made up of 16 amino acids.

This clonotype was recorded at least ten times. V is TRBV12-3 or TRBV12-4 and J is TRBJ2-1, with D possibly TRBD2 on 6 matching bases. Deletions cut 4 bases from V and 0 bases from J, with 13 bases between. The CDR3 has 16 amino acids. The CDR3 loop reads CASSSRASASYNEQFF. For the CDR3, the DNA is TGTGCCAGCAGTTCCCGCGCTAGCGCCTCCTACAATGAGCAGTTCTTC.

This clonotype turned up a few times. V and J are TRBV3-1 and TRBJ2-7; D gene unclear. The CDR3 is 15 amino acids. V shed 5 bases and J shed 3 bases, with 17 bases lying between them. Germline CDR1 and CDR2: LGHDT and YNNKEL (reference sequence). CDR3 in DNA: TGTGCCAGCAGCACCCGACCCGACCGAGTCTACGAGCAGTACTTC. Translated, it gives CASSTRPDRVYEQYF.

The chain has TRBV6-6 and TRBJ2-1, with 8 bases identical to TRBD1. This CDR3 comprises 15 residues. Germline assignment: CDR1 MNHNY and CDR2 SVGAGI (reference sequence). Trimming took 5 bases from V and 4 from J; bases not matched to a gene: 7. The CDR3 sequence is CASSNRQGNYNEQFF. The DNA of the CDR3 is TGTGCCAGCAGTAACCGACAGGGGAATTACAATGAGCAGTTCTTC.

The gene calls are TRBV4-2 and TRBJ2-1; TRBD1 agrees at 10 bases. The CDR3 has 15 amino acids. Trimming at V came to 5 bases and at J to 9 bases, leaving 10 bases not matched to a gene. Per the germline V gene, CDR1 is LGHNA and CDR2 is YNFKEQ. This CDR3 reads CASSLDGTGESEQFF. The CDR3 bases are TGTGCCAGCAGCTTGGACGGGACAGGGGAGAGTGAGCAGTTCTTC.

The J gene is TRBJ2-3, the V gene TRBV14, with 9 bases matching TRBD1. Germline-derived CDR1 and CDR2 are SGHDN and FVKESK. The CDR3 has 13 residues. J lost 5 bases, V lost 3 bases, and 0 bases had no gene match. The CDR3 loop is CASSQDRGDTQYF. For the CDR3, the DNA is TGTGCCAGCAGCCAGGACAGGGGAGATACGCAGTATTTT. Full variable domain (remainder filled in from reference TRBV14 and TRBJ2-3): EAGVTQFPSHSVIEKGQTVTLRCDPISGHDNLYWYRRVMGKEIKFLLHFVKESKQDESGMPNNRFLAERTGGTYSTLKVQPAELEDSGVYFCASSQDRGDTQYFGPGTRLTVL.

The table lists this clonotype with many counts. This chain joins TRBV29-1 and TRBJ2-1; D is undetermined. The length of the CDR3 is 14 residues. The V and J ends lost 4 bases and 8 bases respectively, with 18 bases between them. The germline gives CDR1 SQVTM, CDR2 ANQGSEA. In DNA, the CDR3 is TGCAGCGTTGGCTGGGGTGTTGCATTCGATGAGCAGTTCTTC. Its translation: CSVGWGVAFDEQFF.

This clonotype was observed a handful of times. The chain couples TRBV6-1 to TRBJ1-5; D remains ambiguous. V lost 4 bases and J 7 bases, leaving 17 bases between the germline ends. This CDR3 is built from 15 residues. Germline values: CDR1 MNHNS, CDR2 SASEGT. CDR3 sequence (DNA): TGTGCCAGCAGTGTGGTCAGGAACCCGCCCCAGCCCCAGCATTTT. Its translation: CASSVVRNPPQPQHF.

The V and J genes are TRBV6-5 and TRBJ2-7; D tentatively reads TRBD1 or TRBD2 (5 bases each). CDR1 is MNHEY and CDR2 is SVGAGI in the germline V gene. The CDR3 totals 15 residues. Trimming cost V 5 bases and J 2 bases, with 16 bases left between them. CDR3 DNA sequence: TGTGCCAGCAGTCCGGGACGCCGGTCGGCCTACGAGCAGTACTTC. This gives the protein CASSPGRRSAYEQYF.

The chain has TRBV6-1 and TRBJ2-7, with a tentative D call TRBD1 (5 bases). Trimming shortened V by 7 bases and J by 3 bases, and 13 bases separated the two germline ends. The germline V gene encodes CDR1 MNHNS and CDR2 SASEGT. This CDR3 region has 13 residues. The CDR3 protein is CASTRSQDYEQYF. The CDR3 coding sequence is TGTGCCAGCACCCGCTCACAGGACTACGAGCAGTACTTC.

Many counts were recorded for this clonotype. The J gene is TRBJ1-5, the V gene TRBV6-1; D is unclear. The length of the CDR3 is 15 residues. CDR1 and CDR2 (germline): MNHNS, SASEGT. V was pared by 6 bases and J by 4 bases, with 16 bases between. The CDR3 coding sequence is TGTGCCAGCAGCCGGGTTAGTAGGGAGAATCAGCCCCAGCATTTT. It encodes CASSRVSRENQPQHF.